One and the same sample provided the 25 T cell receptor beta chains below, sequenced in a study of identical twins. TCRdb used MiXCR to reprocess the 5' RACE reads, holding one entry per CDR3 protein. The sample yields about 530,000 distinct CDR3 sequences, around 20% seen once. This sample also appeared in a second study, on yellow fever vaccine responses in identical twins.

Material for sequencing was CD4+ T cells sorted from blood. Receptors originate from a woman aged 18-29 years in good health.

This clonotype has more than one count but fewer than ten. The rearrangement joins TRBV11-1 to TRBJ2-7; 10 bases fit TRBD2. Germline trimming cut 2 bases from V and 3 bases from J; bases unmatched to any gene: 7. Looked up from germline, CDR1 is SGHAT and CDR2 is FQDESV (reference sequence). This CDR3 spans 16 amino acids. CDR3 nucleotide sequence: TGTGCCAGCAGCTTACCAGGCCTAGCGGGAGTCTACGAGCAGTACTTC. Its translation: CASSLPGLAGVYEQYF.

CDR3: CASRPKTGMNTEAFF. In DNA, the CDR3 is TGTGCCAGCAGACCGAAGACAGGGATGAACACTGAAGCTTTCTTT. The chain links TRBV12-3 or TRBV12-4 to TRBJ1-1, with TRBD1 matching 7 bases. The CDR3 is 15 residues long. V shed 6 bases and J 0 bases; nucleotides not matched to a gene: 7.

This clonotype appeared many times. The J gene is TRBJ2-3, the V gene TRBV20-1; TRBD2 matches at 9 bases. CDR3 length: 14 amino acids. Germline values: CDR1 DFQATT, CDR2 SNEGSKA (reference sequence). Trimming removed 6 bases from V and 8 bases from J; junction bases left unmatched: 12. CDR3 region: CSANTGTSSRTQYF. CDR3 coding DNA: TGCAGTGCAAATACCGGGACTAGCAGTCGTACGCAGTATTTT.

V usage is TRBV5-1 and J usage is TRBJ2-1; 10 bases line up with TRBD2. V shed 4 bases and J 8 bases; nucleotides not matched to a gene: 12. Per germline, CDR1 SGHRS and CDR2 YFSETQ. This CDR3 comprises 16 residues. CDR3 in amino acids: CASSPPRSGGFDEQFF. DNA of the CDR3: TGCGCCAGCAGCCCACCTCGTAGCGGGGGGTTTGATGAGCAGTTCTTC.

The rearrangement uses TRBV2 and TRBJ1-6, with 9 bases identical to TRBD1. The CDR3 length is 16 residues. V trimming: 6 bases; J trimming: 9 bases; junction bases outside the gene matches: 12. Looked up from germline, CDR1 is SNHLY and CDR2 is FYNNEI. CDR3 residues: CASSPGTGQISSPLHF. The CDR3 DNA reads as TGTGCCAGCAGCCCGGGGACAGGGCAAATCTCTTCACCCCTCCACTTT.

The rearrangement joins TRBV3-1 to TRBJ1-4; D gene unclear. The V and J ends lost 8 bases and 4 bases respectively, with 11 bases between them. The V gene's germline CDR1 is LGHDT and CDR2 YNNKEL (reference sequence). The length of the CDR3 is 13 residues. The CDR3 loop reads CASSGRLNEKLFF. DNA for the CDR3: TGTGCCAGCTCTGGCAGACTTAATGAAAAACTGTTTTTT. Using reference TRBV3-1 and TRBJ1-4 for the parts outside the CDR3, the full variable domain is DTAVSQTPKYLVTQMGNDKSIKCEQNLGHDTMYWYKQDSKKFLKIMFSYNNKELIINETVPNRFSPKSPDKAHLNLHINSLELGDSAVYFCASSGRLNEKLFFGSGTQLSVL.

The CDR3 reads CASRPRELKDSPLHF. Written as DNA, the CDR3 is TGTGCCAGTAGGCCGCGGGAGCTTAAAGATTCACCCCTCCACTTT. V and J are TRBV19 and TRBJ1-6; D gene ambiguous. CDR3 length: 15 residues. Trimming shortened V by 6 bases and J by 8 bases, and 17 bases separated the two germline ends. Germline CDR1 LNHDA, CDR2 SQIVND (reference sequence).

The J gene is TRBJ2-2, the V gene TRBV7-2; the match to TRBD1 covers 8 bases. The length of the CDR3 is 15 residues. Germline CDR1 reads SGHTA; CDR2 reads FQGNSA. Germline trimming cut 5 bases from V and 4 bases from J; bases unmatched to any gene: 6. This CDR3 reads CASSLDRGGTGELFF. The CDR3 region has the DNA TGTGCCAGCAGCCTCGACAGGGGAGGCACCGGGGAGCTGTTTTTT. Using reference TRBV7-2 and TRBJ2-2 for the parts outside the CDR3, the full variable domain is GAGVSQSPSNKVTEKGKDVELRCDPISGHTALYWYRQSLGQGLEFLIYFQGNSAPDKSGLPSDRFSAERTGGSVSTLTIQRTQQEDSAVYLCASSLDRGGTGELFFGEGSRLTVL.

As DNA, the CDR3 is TGCAGCGTTCACCAAGAGACCCAGTACTTC. Its translation: CSVHQETQYF. V and J are TRBV29-1 and TRBJ2-5, with D uncertain. CDR3 length equals 10 residues. Germline CDR1 SQVTM, CDR2 ANQGSEA. Trimming cost V 5 bases and J 0 bases, with 1 base left between them.

A few counts support this clonotype. The V gene is TRBV5-1, the J gene TRBJ1-2; 10 positions match TRBD1. The CDR3 runs to 14 residues. J was trimmed by 7 bases and V by 3 bases; bases with no gene match: 6. The germline CDR1 and CDR2 sequences are SGHRS and YFSETQ. The CDR3 loop reads CASSWTGGATGYTF. DNA of the CDR3: TGCGCCAGCAGCTGGACAGGGGGGGCTACTGGCTACACCTTC.

The V call is TRBV5-6, the J call TRBJ2-1, with 10 bases matching TRBD2. The CDR3 sequence is 15 residues long. Germline lookup yields CDR1 SGHDT and CDR2 YYEEEE. Germline trimming cut 4 bases from V and 6 bases from J; bases unmatched to any gene: 7. Here the CDR3 DNA reads TGTGCCAGCAGCGAACTGGCTAGCGGGAGCAATGAGCAGTTCTTC. Its translation: CASSELASGSNEQFF. Variable domain in full (rest from reference TRBV5-6 and TRBJ2-1): DAGVTQSPTHLIKTRGQQVTLRCSPKSGHDTVSWYQQALGQGPQFIFQYYEEEERQRGNFPDRFSGHQFPNYSSELNVNALLLGDSALYLCASSELASGSNEQFFGPGTRLTVL.

V usage is TRBV10-3 and J usage is TRBJ1-4; D is unresolved. The CDR3 length is 15 residues. CDR1 is ENHRY, CDR2 SYGVKD, per germline. Trimming removed 6 bases at V and 8 bases at J, with 19 bases between. The CDR3 reads CAIRRPLWQREKLFF. Here the CDR3 DNA reads TGTGCCATCAGGAGGCCCCTTTGGCAACGGGAAAAACTGTTTTTT.

This clonotype was counted a few times. The chain is built from TRBV4-1 and TRBJ2-3, with D maybe TRBD2 (7 bases). Deletions cut 4 bases from V and 5 bases from J, with 19 bases between. CDR1 and CDR2 (germline): MGHRA, YSYEKL. This CDR3 comprises 16 residues. For the CDR3, the DNA is TGCGCCAGCAGCCCCGCCGGGGGGCGGGAGAGAGATACGCAGTATTTT. Protein: CASSPAGGRERDTQYF.

The chain is built from TRBV18 and TRBJ2-3; 10 bases map to TRBD2. The J segment lost 4 bases and the V segment lost 3 bases, leaving 7 bases of the junction unmatched. The length of the CDR3 is 16 residues. Germline V gene data show CDR1 as KGHSH and CDR2 as LQKENI. Here the CDR3 DNA reads TGTGCCAGCTCACCGGAAACACTAGCGGGATCAGATACGCAGTATTTT. It encodes CASSPETLAGSDTQYF.

This clonotype was counted a few times. The chain recombines TRBV6-2 or TRBV6-3 with TRBJ2-7, with D perhaps TRBD1 (6 bases). CDR3 size: 12 residues. The V end was cut by 5 bases, the J end by 4 bases, with 9 bases between. Germline CDR1 and CDR2: MNHEY and SVGEGT. CDR3 residues: CASSQGQYEQYV. The DNA for the CDR3 is TGTGCCAGCAGTCAAGGACAGTACGAGCAGTACGTC.

The chain is built from TRBV7-9 and TRBJ1-1; D is ambiguous. V lost 1 base to trimming and J lost 1 base, with 7 bases between them. Germline V gene sequence: CDR1 SEHNR, CDR2 FQNEAQ (reference sequence). The CDR3 consists of 14 residues. The CDR3 sequence is CASSLEAANTEAFF. As DNA, the CDR3 is TGTGCCAGCAGCTTAGAGGCAGCGAACACTGAAGCTTTCTTT. The whole variable domain, remainder taken from reference TRBV7-9 and TRBJ1-1, is DTGVSQNPRHKITKRGQNVTFRCDPISEHNRLYWYRQTLGQGPEFLTYFQNEAQLEKSRLLSDRFSAERPKGSFSTLEIQRTEQGDSAMYLCASSLEAANTEAFFGQGTRLTVV.

V usage is TRBV5-1 and J usage is TRBJ2-5; TRBD2 matches at 10 bases. This CDR3 comprises 14 residues. The V gene's germline CDR1 is SGHRS and CDR2 YFSETQ. V dropped 4 bases and J dropped 5; count of bases not matched to a gene: 5. The CDR3 region has the DNA TGCGCCAGCAGCCGGACTAGCGGTGAGGAGACCCAGTACTTC. It is translated as CASSRTSGEETQYF.

This clonotype was observed a handful of times. The rearrangement links TRBV12-3 or TRBV12-4 to TRBJ1-1; 9 bases map to TRBD1. V shed 4 bases, J shed 4 bases, and the junction held 10 bases outside the gene matches. The CDR3 contains 16 residues. The CDR3 loop reads CASSSPYRGHGTEAFF. The CDR3, as DNA: TGTGCCAGCAGTTCTCCGTACAGGGGGCACGGCACTGAAGCTTTCTTT.

The genes are TRBV10-2 and TRBJ2-5; TRBD1 is a possible D gene (5 bases). Germline V gene data show CDR1 as WSHSY and CDR2 as SAAADI. The CDR3 is 15 amino acids. V was trimmed by 2 bases and J by 1 base, leaving 11 bases between them. The CDR3 here is CASSEGATAQETQYF. The CDR3 coding sequence is TGCGCCAGCAGTGAGGGGGCGACGGCCCAAGAGACCCAGTACTTC.

The CDR3 protein is CASSLTDSNSYNEQFF. For the CDR3, the DNA is TGTGCCAGCAGCTTGACGGACTCCAACTCCTACAATGAGCAGTTCTTC. The chain combines TRBV5-8 with TRBJ2-1; a weak D match, TRBD2 (5 bases). V dropped 1 base and J dropped 0 bases, with 11 bases sitting between them. The CDR3 is 16 amino acids. Germline lookup yields CDR1 SGHTS and CDR2 YDEGEE.

V usage is TRBV28 and J usage is TRBJ2-6; 7 nucleotides line up with TRBD2. With V trimmed by 6 bases and J by 12 bases, 14 bases remained unmatched. Germline V gene data show CDR1 as MDHEN and CDR2 as SYDVKM. There are 15 residues in the CDR3. The CDR3 nucleotides read TGTGCCAGCAGCGTCCCGGCTAGCGGTACGAGCGTCCTGACTTTC. Amino acids: CASSVPASGTSVLTF.

J is TRBJ2-2 and V is TRBV10-2, with 11 bases matching TRBD2. The germline CDR1 and CDR2 sequences are WSHSY and SAAADI. The CDR3 contains 15 residues. Unmatched junction bases numbered 5, after V lost 7 bases and J lost 4 bases. Here the CDR3 reads CASKLAGEVTGELFF. In DNA, the CDR3 is TGCGCCAGCAAACTAGCGGGGGAGGTCACCGGGGAGCTGTTTTTT.

The genes are TRBV5-1 and TRBJ2-5; D perhaps matches TRBD1 (5 bases). The length of the CDR3 is 13 residues. The germline V gene encodes CDR1 SGHRS and CDR2 YFSETQ. Trimming left V 6 bases short and J 3 bases short, with 12 bases between. The CDR3 spells CASIADIKETQYF. CDR3 nucleotide sequence: TGCGCCAGCATCGCGGACATTAAAGAGACCCAGTACTTC.

The chain links TRBV6-1 to TRBJ1-2; no reliable D call. The germline V gene encodes CDR1 MNHNS and CDR2 SASEGT. V lost 6 bases and J lost 4, with 9 bases in between. The length of the CDR3 is 12 residues. CDR3 region: CASSLLAYGYTF. The CDR3 DNA reads TGTGCCAGCAGCTTGTTGGCCTATGGCTACACCTTC.

The chain carries TRBV7-8 and TRBJ1-4; 10 nucleotides agree with TRBD1. CDR3 length: 18 amino acids. Trimming cost V 2 bases and J 2 bases; bases outside gene matches: 8. Germline CDR1 and CDR2: SGHVS and FQNEAQ. The CDR3 region has the DNA TGTGCCAGCAGCTTATGGGGACAGGGGATATCGACTAATGAAAAACTGTTTTTT. It yields the protein CASSLWGQGISTNEKLFF.